The clone carrying this T cell receptor beta chain was found once. Its antigen is unknown. The data were taken from a study of OX40 agonist ivuxolimab in advanced cancers. Whole-study context: Three patients had partial responses: one hepatocellular carcinoma, two cutaneous melanoma. Study findings and constraints: The average count of expanded clones was higher among CD8+ T cells than among CD4+. The study found among the lowest clonal expansion in partial responders at 0.1-3.0 mg/kg. In the 0.1 to 3.0 mg/kg range, CD4+ and CD8+ blood T cells had expanded clonally by week 6.

This table comes from immunoSEQ multiplex PCR, and its TCRdb copy is limited to in-frame clones, with some not included. Of under 80,000 clones listed, roughly 86% are singletons. The sequencing here drew on CD4+ or CD8+ T cells sorted from blood, taken in a trial of the OX40 agonist ivuxolimab. The TCR originated in an adult with an advanced solid tumor such as melanoma, head and neck, liver or kidney cancer.

CDR3 nucleotide sequence: TGTGCCAGCAGCCGAGTATCAGGGGAAGGCTACACCTTC. Its translation: CASSRVSGEGYTF. The chain employs TRBV5-8 and TRBJ1-2, with D tentatively TRBD1 (6 bases). The CDR3 is 13 residues long. Trimming shortened V by 4 bases and J by 8 bases, and 15 bases separated the two germline ends. The germline gives CDR1 SGHTS, CDR2 YDEGEE.